This T cell receptor beta chain was recovered during a study of OX40 agonist ivuxolimab in advanced cancers. Notes on the study in general: CD8+ T cells (on average) carried more expanded clones than CD4+ T cells. At doses 0.1 to 3.0 mg/kg, CD4+ and CD8+ clones expanded.

A word on this clone: The antigen is unknown.

Repertoires were generated with immunoSEQ multiplex PCR, while TCRdb's copy carries only in-frame clones and drops some. This table holds more than 75,000 clones, roughly 80% found once. Deletions cut 1 base from V and 8 bases from J, with 9 bases between. The CDR3 has 13 residues. CDR1 is SGHRS and CDR2 is YFSETQ in the germline V gene. Sequenced here: CD4+ or CD8+ T cells sorted from blood, sampled in a trial of the OX40 agonist ivuxolimab. The receptor was isolated from an adult with an advanced solid tumor such as melanoma, head and neck, liver or kidney cancer. The chain joins TRBV5-1 to TRBJ1-4; weak D call: TRBD1 (5 bases). The CDR3 loop is CASSLQGREKLFF. The CDR3 DNA is TGCGCCAGCAGCTTGCAGGGAAGAGAAAAACTGTTTTTT.